The 12 T cell receptor beta chains listed next were all sequenced from one sample in a study of T cells in Graves' hyperthyroidism and ophthalmopathy. The CDR3 regions of TCR beta were amplified from RNA transcripts. The HTBI primer set was used in a first-round RT-PCR of the TCR CDR3. TCRdb used MiXCR to reprocess the multiplex PCR reads, holding one entry per CDR3 protein. The sample carries hundreds of thousands of distinct CDR3 sequences, roughly 14% recorded once. Sequencing input: blood. Receptors originate from a man aged 18 to 35 with Graves' ophthalmopathy.

Ten or more counts support this clonotype. The chain combines TRBV7-2 with TRBJ2-5, with a tentative D call TRBD2 (5 bases). The V end lost 5 bases, the J end lost 2 bases, and 18 bases lay between the germline ends. The germline V gene encodes CDR1 SGHTA and CDR2 FQGNSA. The CDR3 loop spans 16 amino acids. In DNA, the CDR3 is TGTGCCAGCAGCCAACCGACTATTAACTCTCAAGAGACCCAGTACTTC. It encodes CASSQPTINSQETQYF.

In this sample, this clonotype turned up many times. J is TRBJ1-1 and V is TRBV6-4; D perhaps matches TRBD1 (6 bases). V lost 4 bases, J lost 7 bases, and 16 bases lay in between. The CDR3 is 14 amino acids. Germline values: CDR1 MRHNA, CDR2 SNTAGT. The CDR3 loop reads CASSANPEQGEAFF. The CDR3 nucleotides are TGTGCCAGCAGTGCCAACCCGGAACAGGGTGAAGCTTTCTTT.

This clonotype was detected many times. The chain joins TRBV27 to TRBJ2-4; 10 bases align to TRBD1. This CDR3 is built from 19 residues. Germline values: CDR1 MNHEY, CDR2 SMNVEV (reference sequence). Trimming removed 6 bases from V and 0 bases from J; junction bases left unmatched: 14. The CDR3 coding sequence is TGTGCCAGCAGGGCCGGGACAGGGGTTTATGGGCTAGCCAAAAACATTCAGTACTTC. Its protein product is CASRAGTGVYGLAKNIQYF.

This clonotype came up a few times. This chain joins TRBV6-1 and TRBJ2-1; D is ambiguous. The CDR3 contains 13 residues. V was clipped by 6 bases and J by 6 bases, with 12 bases between them. Per germline, CDR1 MNHNS and CDR2 SASEGT. CDR3 region: CASRSFLPNEQFF. CDR3 DNA: TGTGCCAGCAGATCCTTCTTACCCAATGAGCAGTTCTTC.

This clonotype was counted between two and nine times. The rearrangement links TRBV12-3 or TRBV12-4 to TRBJ1-2; the match to TRBD1 covers 8 bases. The CDR3 sequence is 14 residues long. The junction had 4 bases not matched to a gene; V was cut back by 3 bases and J by 4 bases. DNA of the CDR3: TGTGCCAGCAGTTTTGGGACAGGAGCCTATGGCTACACCTTC. It codes for CASSFGTGAYGYTF.

The chain joins TRBV3-1 to TRBJ1-2; 7 bases agree with TRBD1. The length of the CDR3 is 12 residues. V dropped 10 bases and J dropped 8; count of bases not matched to a gene: 10. CDR1 and CDR2 (germline): LGHDT, YNNKEL (reference sequence). The DNA for the CDR3 is TGTGCCAACAACCGACAGGGAGGAGGCTACACCTTC. It codes for CANNRQGGGYTF.

This clonotype was observed a few times. The chain has TRBV20-1 and TRBJ2-5, with unresolved D. The CDR3 length is 14 residues. Trimming stripped 3 bases from V and 0 bases from J, with 11 bases between. Looked up from germline, CDR1 is DFQATT and CDR2 is SNEGSKA (reference sequence). DNA of the CDR3: TGCAGTGCTAGTTTCCCCCCCCACCAAGAGACCCAGTACTTC. Its translation is CSASFPPHQETQYF.

This clonotype occurred many times. This chain links TRBV3-1 with TRBJ2-2; D ambiguous. CDR1 is LGHDT, CDR2 YNNKEL, per germline (reference sequence). CDR3 length: 14 amino acids. Trimming cost V 4 bases and J 7 bases, with 13 bases left between them. CDR3 sequence: CASSPGLGIGELFF. Written as DNA, the CDR3 is TGTGCCAGCAGCCCCGGTTTGGGTATCGGGGAGCTGTTTTTT.

This clonotype was counted only a few times. V is TRBV10-1 and J is TRBJ2-1; 8 bases match TRBD1. The germline V gene encodes CDR1 WNHNN and CDR2 SYGVQD (reference sequence). Losses at the gene ends were 11 bases for V and 6 bases for J; bases not matched to a gene: 15. CDR3 length: 15 amino acids. The CDR3 nucleotides read TGCGCCTCAGGGGGGACAGGTTTGTTGATCAATGAGCAGTTCTTC. As protein: CASGGTGLLINEQFF.

Details on this clonotype: Possible read error: a much larger clone is one base away. The CDR3 does not close with the conserved phenylalanine or tryptophan, likely indicating a read error. The chain is built from TRBV5-1 and TRBJ1-1; D is unresolved. This CDR3 is 10 amino acids long. Per the germline V gene, CDR1 is SGHRS and CDR2 is YFSETQ. Trimming took off 6 bases at V and 8 bases at J, with 8 bases between the two ends. CDR3 loop: CASIPWEAFL. The CDR3 DNA reads as TGCGCCAGCATTCCTTGGGAAGCTTTCCTT.

The sample holds many counts of this clonotype. The chain links TRBV7-6 to TRBJ2-1; 12 bases agree with TRBD2. V lost 1 base to trimming and J lost 4 bases; unmatched junction nucleotides: 11. The germline gives CDR1 SGHVS, CDR2 FNYEAQ. The CDR3 totals 19 residues. CDR3 sequence (DNA): TGTGCCAGCAGCTTAGACCCAGGTGGACTAGCGGGGACTTACAATGAGCAGTTCTTC. It specifies CASSLDPGGLAGTYNEQFF.

Only a few counts were recorded for this clonotype. This chain connects TRBV29-1 to TRBJ2-1, with a tentative D call TRBD2 (6 bases). This CDR3 is built from 15 residues. Germline CDR1 reads SQVTM; CDR2 reads ANQGSEA. V dropped 4 bases and J dropped 6 bases, with 19 bases sitting between them. In DNA, the CDR3 is TGCAGCGTTGGAGGAGGGGCTAGAGGATTCAATGAGCAGTTCTTC. This translates into CSVGGGARGFNEQFF.